Listed here are 32 T cell receptor beta chains from one sample, sequenced in a study of T-cell memory formation after mild COVID-19. TCRdb fed the 5' RACE reads into MiXCR, producing one record per CDR3 protein. In the table there are about 420,000 distinct CDR3 sequences, about a quarter of which are singletons. Material: PBMCs or a T cell subset sorted from them (not recorded which). The source is an adult woman who had mild COVID-19 (a few samples of this study predate the infection). Cell type and time point are not known.

The chain joins TRBV12-3 or TRBV12-4 to TRBJ2-7; 7 nucleotides agree with TRBD1. The CDR3 has 15 amino acids. V lost 5 bases and J lost 6; bases outside the gene matches: 13. As DNA, the CDR3 is TGTGCCAGCAGTAAACACTCTGACAGGGTGAGCGAGCAGTACTTC. It encodes CASSKHSDRVSEQYF.

Only a few counts were recorded for this clonotype. The chain links TRBV6-5 to TRBJ1-3, with D unresolved. From germline, CDR1 is MNHEY and CDR2 SVGAGI. The V and J ends lost 5 bases and 2 bases respectively, with 10 bases between them. CDR3 size: 14 residues. In nucleotides, the CDR3 is TGTGCCAGCAGTACCCTCGTCACTGGAAACACCATATATTTT. Translated, it gives CASSTLVTGNTIYF.

This clonotype was seen a few times. The chain couples TRBV3-1 to TRBJ1-1; possibly TRBD1 for D (5 bases). The CDR3 is 15 residues long. The germline V gene has CDR1 LGHDT and CDR2 YNNKEL (reference sequence). V was cut by 6 bases and J by 5 bases, with 19 bases left in between. As DNA, the CDR3 is TGTGCCAGCAGTCAGCAACCGGGGCGGGAAACTGAAGCTTTCTTT. Its translation: CASSQQPGRETEAFF.

The rearrangement joins TRBV2 to TRBJ2-7; 7 bases match TRBD1. Per germline, CDR1 SNHLY and CDR2 FYNNEI. This CDR3 comprises 14 residues. J was trimmed by 2 bases and V by 2 bases; bases with no gene match: 3. CDR3 sequence: CASSEQGETYEQYF. CDR3 in DNA: TGTGCCAGCAGTGAACAGGGGGAAACCTACGAGCAGTACTTC.

This clonotype has more than one count but fewer than ten. The rearrangement links TRBV7-9 to TRBJ2-3, with D tentatively TRBD2 (6 bases). The CDR3 has 15 residues. V dropped 4 bases and J dropped 3 bases, with 14 bases sitting between them. Per germline, CDR1 SEHNR and CDR2 FQNEAQ (reference sequence). CDR3: CASSSLASGTDTQYF. CDR3 coding DNA: TGTGCCAGCAGCTCGCTAGCGTCCGGGACAGATACGCAGTATTTT.

V and J are TRBV3-1 and TRBJ2-7, with TRBD2 matching 7 bases. The CDR3 covers 14 residues. CDR1 LGHDT and CDR2 YNNKEL come from the germline V gene (reference sequence). Trimming took 2 bases from V and 2 from J; bases not matched to a gene: 3. CDR3 in DNA: TGTGCCAGCAGCCAAAGGGGAGGGGCCTACGAGCAGTACTTC. Amino acids: CASSQRGGAYEQYF.

This clonotype was observed a single time. J is TRBJ1-1 and V is TRBV5-1; D gene ambiguous. V lost 0 bases and J 5 bases, leaving 11 bases between the germline ends. Germline lookup yields CDR1 SGHRS and CDR2 YFSETQ. This CDR3 region has 14 residues. The CDR3 loop reads CASSLGTAGTEAFF. The CDR3 DNA follows: TGCGCCAGCAGCTTGGGGACCGCGGGTACTGAAGCTTTCTTT.

The V gene is TRBV7-9, the J gene TRBJ2-7; D is tentatively TRBD1 or TRBD2 (5 bases each). Germline CDR1 and CDR2: SEHNR and FQNEAQ (reference sequence). The V and J ends lost 4 bases and 12 bases respectively, with 16 bases between them. The CDR3 is made up of 12 amino acids. CDR3 sequence reads: CASSYDKGRTYF. CDR3 DNA sequence: TGTGCCAGCAGCTACGATAAGGGACGCACGTACTTC.

The rearrangement joins TRBV7-2 to TRBJ1-1; no clear D. CDR1 and CDR2 from the germline V gene are SGHTA and FQGNSA. CDR3 length equals 13 residues. V gave up 0 bases and J gave up 7 bases, with 9 bases separating them. CDR3 sequence reads: CASSLARAVEAFF. In nucleotides, the CDR3 is TGTGCCAGCAGCTTAGCGCGGGCCGTTGAAGCTTTCTTT.

This sequence joins TRBV27 and TRBJ2-7; tentatively, D is TRBD2 (7 bases). Trimming cost V 5 bases and J 3 bases, with 14 bases left between them. The germline gives CDR1 MNHEY, CDR2 SMNVEV (reference sequence). The CDR3 length is 14 residues. CDR3 sequence (DNA): TGTGCCAGCAGTAGGGGGGGGACGAACTACGAGCAGTACTTC. Its protein is CASSRGGTNYEQYF.

This chain joins TRBV2 and TRBJ2-4, with D possibly matching TRBD2 (6 bases). The V end lost 6 bases, the J end lost 2 bases, and 17 bases lay between the germline ends. Germline values: CDR1 SNHLY, CDR2 FYNNEI. The CDR3 spans 16 residues. CDR3 nucleotide sequence: TGTGCCAGCAGAAGGAAGGTCGGGGGACCCAAAAACATTCAGTACTTC. It specifies CASRRKVGGPKNIQYF.

This clonotype was detected a few times. V is TRBV23-1 and J is TRBJ2-6; 8 bases are shared with TRBD1. TRBV23-1 belongs to the ORF category, with a function that is uncertain. V gave up 6 bases and J gave up 0 bases; unmatched junction bases: 28. This CDR3 comprises 24 residues. CDR3 sequence (DNA): TGCGCCAGCAGACAAGCCCGCTATCAAAATCCCCGGGACAGGATATTCTCTGGGGCCAACGTCCTGACTTTC. This sequence encodes CASRQARYQNPRDRIFSGANVLTF.

This rearrangement joins TRBV5-1 to TRBJ1-6; maybe TRBD1 (6 bases). This CDR3 has 13 amino acids. Looked up from germline, CDR1 is SGHRS and CDR2 is YFSETQ. The V gene lost 0 bases and the J gene lost 16 bases, with 14 bases spanning the gap. In nucleotides, the CDR3 is TGCGCCAGCAGCTTGGAAATGGGGGCCTCTCTCCACTTT. The encoded protein is CASSLEMGASLHF.

This clonotype was recorded a few times. The V gene is TRBV7-8, the J gene TRBJ1-5; possibly TRBD1 for D (6 bases). CDR3 size: 15 residues. CDR1 is SGHVS, CDR2 FQNEAQ, per germline. Trimming cost V 3 bases and J 7 bases, with 16 bases left between them. The CDR3 DNA is TGTGCCAGCAGCTTGTCAAAGAGGGGGTTGCAGCCCCAGCATTTT. Encoded protein: CASSLSKRGLQPQHF.

The J gene is TRBJ1-5, the V gene TRBV12-3 or TRBV12-4; D is ambiguous. V was shortened by 6 bases and J by 4 bases, with 7 bases between the two germline ends. The CDR3 contains 12 residues. The CDR3 bases are TGTGCCAGCAGACCGGGGAATCAGCCCCAGCATTTT. Amino acid sequence: CASRPGNQPQHF.

This clonotype was detected only a few times. The V call is TRBV3-1, the J call TRBJ2-7; D uncertain. The germline CDR1 and CDR2 sequences are LGHDT and YNNKEL (reference sequence). The CDR3 covers 14 residues. V was pared by 1 base and J by 0 bases, with 7 bases between. The CDR3 DNA follows: TGTGCCAGCAGCCAAGGCATGGACTCCTACGAGCAGTACTTC. Amino acid sequence: CASSQGMDSYEQYF.

V gene TRBV29-1 combines with J gene TRBJ2-5; D is ambiguous. The ends were cut back, 4 bases at V and 4 bases at J, with 19 bases in the middle. This CDR3 is built from 15 residues. CDR1 SQVTM and CDR2 ANQGSEA come from the germline V gene. CDR3 sequence: CSVVRPRVTTETQYF. The DNA of the CDR3 is TGCAGCGTTGTGAGGCCCCGGGTCACAACAGAGACCCAGTACTTC.

This chain joins TRBV20-1 and TRBJ2-7; D unclear. Between the trimmed V and J ends, which lost 5 bases and 4 bases, there was a span of 21 bases. The CDR3 is 15 residues long. Germline V gene lookup returns CDR1 DFQATT and CDR2 SNEGSKA (reference sequence). The CDR3 here is CSASPTHDIRYEQYF. The CDR3 nucleotides are TGCAGTGCTTCCCCGACACACGATATTAGATACGAGCAGTACTTC.

This clonotype occurred a few times. This chain connects TRBV29-1 to TRBJ2-6; D not resolved. V was shortened by 4 bases and J by 1 base, with 5 bases between the two germline ends. The V gene's germline CDR1 is SQVTM and CDR2 ANQGSEA. This CDR3 region has 13 residues. CDR3 protein: CSVAASGANVLTF. As DNA, the CDR3 is TGCAGCGTTGCGGCTTCTGGGGCCAACGTCCTGACTTTC.

The rearrangement joins TRBV7-8 to TRBJ2-3, with D tentatively TRBD2 (5 bases). The CDR3 has 18 amino acids. From germline, CDR1 is SGHVS and CDR2 FQNEAQ. With 1 base removed from V and 1 base from J, the gap between germline ends came to 18 bases. The CDR3 here is CASSLVPRGPQGTDTQYF. CDR3 sequence (DNA): TGTGCCAGCAGCTTAGTACCTCGAGGGCCCCAGGGCACAGATACGCAGTATTTT.

This clonotype appeared a few times. This chain uses TRBV7-8 with TRBJ2-7; D is unclear. The germline V and J ends were trimmed by 3 bases and 6 bases, with 12 bases remaining between them. The CDR3 contains 13 residues. CDR1 and CDR2 from the germline V gene are SGHVS and FQNEAQ. DNA of the CDR3: TGTGCCAGCAGCTTGAGAGCGTCCCCCGAGCAGTACTTC. It yields the protein CASSLRASPEQYF.

The chain is built from TRBV3-1 and TRBJ1-2; maybe TRBD1 (5 bases). From germline, CDR1 is LGHDT and CDR2 YNNKEL (reference sequence). V shed 2 bases and J shed 4 bases, with 8 bases lying between them. The CDR3 has 13 residues. CDR3 amino acids: CASSQRQIYGYTF. The CDR3 bases are TGTGCCAGCAGCCAAAGACAGATCTATGGCTACACCTTC.

The chain joins TRBV27 to TRBJ1-5, with no clear D. CDR3 size: 17 residues. Trimming stripped 8 bases from V and 0 bases from J, with 20 bases between. Looked up from germline, CDR1 is MNHEY and CDR2 is SMNVEV (reference sequence). The CDR3 bases are TGTGCCAGCCGGGAGGTTTTTAGGCCGTATAGCAATCAGCCCCAGCATTTT. Its protein product is CASREVFRPYSNQPQHF.

The chain uses TRBV27 and TRBJ2-1, with TRBD1 matching 8 bases. CDR1 and CDR2 (germline): MNHEY, SMNVEV (reference sequence). V was pared by 6 bases and J by 9 bases, with 10 bases of the junction left unmatched. The length of the CDR3 is 14 residues. The CDR3 DNA reads as TGTGCCAGCAGCCTTGACAGGGGACGCGGTGAGCAGTTCTTC. This codes for CASSLDRGRGEQFF.

This clonotype was seen once. J is TRBJ2-1 and V is TRBV27; unclear D gene. This CDR3 has 16 residues. Germline assignment: CDR1 MNHEY and CDR2 SMNVEV (reference sequence). V was clipped by 0 bases and J by 1 base, with 10 bases between them. The CDR3 DNA follows: TGTGCCAGCAGTTTATCGGGGTCTTGGTCCTACAATGAGCAGTTCTTC. Translation gives CASSLSGSWSYNEQFF.

V usage is TRBV12-3 or TRBV12-4 and J usage is TRBJ2-5; TRBD2 matches at 8 bases. With 6 bases clipped from V and 3 bases from J, the junction kept 3 bases outside the gene matches. The CDR3 has 13 residues. Here the CDR3 reads CASRGAGEETQYF. CDR3 coding DNA: TGTGCCAGCAGGGGAGCGGGGGAAGAGACCCAGTACTTC.

The J gene is TRBJ2-3, the V gene TRBV29-1; TRBD1 is a possible D gene (6 bases). V was shortened by 7 bases and J by 7 bases, with 12 bases between the two germline ends. This CDR3 is built from 11 residues. Per the germline V gene, CDR1 is SQVTM and CDR2 is ANQGSEA. CDR3 DNA sequence: TGCAGCGAACTGAGGGGGAATACGCAGTATTTT. Translated, it gives CSELRGNTQYF.

This rearrangement joins TRBV20-1 to TRBJ2-6; D gene unclear. The CDR3 length is 13 residues. The V gene lost 6 bases and the J gene lost 4 bases, with 10 bases spanning the gap. CDR1 and CDR2 from the germline V gene are DFQATT and SNEGSKA (reference sequence). The CDR3 DNA is TGCAGTGCCAGCCGTGGAGGGGCCAACGTCCTGACTTTC. Residues: CSASRGGANVLTF.

The gene calls are TRBV2 and TRBJ2-3; the D gene is possibly TRBD2 (6 bases). The CDR3 is 15 amino acids. Between the trimmed V and J ends, which lost 10 bases and 3 bases, there was a span of 20 bases. Per germline, CDR1 SNHLY and CDR2 FYNNEI. The CDR3 region has the DNA TGTGCCACCCCATGGTACGGGGGTCGGACAGATACGCAGTATTTT. It codes for CATPWYGGRTDTQYF.

The chain carries TRBV9 and TRBJ2-7, with TRBD2 as a possible D gene (8 bases). Trimming removed 4 bases at V and 3 bases at J, with 17 bases between. Per the germline V gene, CDR1 is SGDLS and CDR2 is YYNGEE. This CDR3 comprises 15 residues. The CDR3 DNA sequence: TGTGCCAGCAGCTTAGGGGGCGGGAGGCACTACGAGCAGTACTTC. It codes for CASSLGGGRHYEQYF.

This sequence joins TRBV12-3 or TRBV12-4 and TRBJ1-5; D gene unclear. Trimming removed 6 bases from V and 4 bases from J, with 7 bases in between. The CDR3 is made up of 12 amino acids. The CDR3 DNA reads TGTGCCAGCAGGAGCGGTAATCAGCCCCAGCATTTT. The encoded protein is CASRSGNQPQHF.

Only a few counts were recorded for this clonotype. V gene TRBV19 combines with J gene TRBJ1-2; 12 bases fit TRBD1. The germline CDR1 and CDR2 sequences are LNHDA and SQIVND (reference sequence). The CDR3 has 14 residues. J was trimmed by 8 bases and V by 10 bases; bases with no gene match: 11. The CDR3 DNA sequence: TGTGCCACCTCGGGACAGGGGGCCCGAGGCGGCTACACCTTC. This sequence encodes CATSGQGARGGYTF.